This TCR beta chain was identified in a study of blood T cell repertoires in COVID-19. Study-level information: Sites across the United States, Italy and Spain contributed samples from acute and convalescent COVID-19. T cells, B-cell-depleted T cells, or PBMCs provided the cDNA or gDNA that served as material.

Those enrolled in Seattle joined during active infection and were followed longitudinally afterward. In the original analysis: Reference gene primers were amplified, and this amplification served to estimate nucleated cell counts. Produced via immunoSEQ multiplex PCR; TCRdb's table is partial and in-frame only. Clonal size and the V and J genes are those of that table, whereas D and trimming came from the DNA. The repertoire holds some 140,000 clones, about 80% seen once, with around 10% in the top ten. CDR1 is SGHNT and CDR2 is YYREEE in the germline V gene (reference sequence). With V trimmed by 1 base and J by 7 bases, 7 bases remained unmatched. CDR3 length equals 14 residues.

This sequence originates from a woman aged 55-69 years with COVID-19, enrolled during active disease. This rearrangement joins TRBV5-4 to TRBJ2-7, with 8 bases matching TRBD2. The specimen sequenced was peripheral blood. Written as DNA, the CDR3 is TGTGCCAGCAGCTTGACTAGCGGTGTTACGGAGCAGTACTTC. It specifies CASSLTSGVTEQYF. Full variable domain (missing parts from reference TRBV5-4 and TRBJ2-7): ETGVTQSPTHLIKTRGQQVTLRCSSQSGHNTVSWYQQALGQGPQFIFQYYREEENGRGNFPPRFSGLQFPNYSSELNVNALELDDSALYLCASSLTSGVTEQYFGPGTRLTVT.